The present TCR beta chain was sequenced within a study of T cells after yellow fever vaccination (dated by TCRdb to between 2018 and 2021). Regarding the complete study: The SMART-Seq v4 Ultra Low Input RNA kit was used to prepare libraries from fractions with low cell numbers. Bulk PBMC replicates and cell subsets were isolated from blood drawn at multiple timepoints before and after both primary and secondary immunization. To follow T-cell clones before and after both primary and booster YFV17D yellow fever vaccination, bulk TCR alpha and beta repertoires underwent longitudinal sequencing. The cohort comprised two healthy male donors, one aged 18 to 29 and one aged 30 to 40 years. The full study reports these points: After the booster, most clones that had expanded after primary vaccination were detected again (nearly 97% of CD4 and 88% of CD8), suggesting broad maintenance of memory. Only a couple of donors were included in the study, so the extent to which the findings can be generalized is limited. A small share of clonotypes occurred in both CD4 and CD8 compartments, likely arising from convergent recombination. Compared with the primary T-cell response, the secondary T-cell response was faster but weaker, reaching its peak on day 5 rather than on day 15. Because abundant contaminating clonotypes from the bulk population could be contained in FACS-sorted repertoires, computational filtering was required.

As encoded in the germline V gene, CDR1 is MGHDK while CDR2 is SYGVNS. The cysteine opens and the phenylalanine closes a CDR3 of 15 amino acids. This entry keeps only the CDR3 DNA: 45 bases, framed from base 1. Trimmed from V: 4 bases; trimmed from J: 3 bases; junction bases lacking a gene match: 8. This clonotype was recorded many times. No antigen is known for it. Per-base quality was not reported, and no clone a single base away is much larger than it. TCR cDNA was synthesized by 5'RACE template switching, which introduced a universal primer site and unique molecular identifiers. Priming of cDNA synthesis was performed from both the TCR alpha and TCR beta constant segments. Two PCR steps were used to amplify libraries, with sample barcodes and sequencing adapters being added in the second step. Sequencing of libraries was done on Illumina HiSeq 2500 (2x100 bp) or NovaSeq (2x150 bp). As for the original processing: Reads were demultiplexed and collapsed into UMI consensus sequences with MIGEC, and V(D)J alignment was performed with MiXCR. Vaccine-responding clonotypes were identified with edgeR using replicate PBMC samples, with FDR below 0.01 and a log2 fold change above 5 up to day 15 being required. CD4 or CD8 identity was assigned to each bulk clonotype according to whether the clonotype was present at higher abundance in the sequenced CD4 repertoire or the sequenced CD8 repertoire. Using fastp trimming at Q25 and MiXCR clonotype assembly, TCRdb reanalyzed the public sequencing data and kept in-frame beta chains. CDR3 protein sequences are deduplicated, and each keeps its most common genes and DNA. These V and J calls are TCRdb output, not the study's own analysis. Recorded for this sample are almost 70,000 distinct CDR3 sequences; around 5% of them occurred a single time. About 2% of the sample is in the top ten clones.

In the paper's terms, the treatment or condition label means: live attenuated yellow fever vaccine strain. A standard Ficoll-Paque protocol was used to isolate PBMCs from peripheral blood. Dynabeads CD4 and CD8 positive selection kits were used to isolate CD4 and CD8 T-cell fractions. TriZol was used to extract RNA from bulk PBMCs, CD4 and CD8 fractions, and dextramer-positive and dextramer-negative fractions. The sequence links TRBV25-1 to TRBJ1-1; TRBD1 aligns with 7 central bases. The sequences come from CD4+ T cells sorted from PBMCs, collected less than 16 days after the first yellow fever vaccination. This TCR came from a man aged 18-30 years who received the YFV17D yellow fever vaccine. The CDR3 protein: CASSAQRQGDTEAFF. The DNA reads TGTGCCAGCAGTGCGCAACGACAGGGAGACACTGAAGCTTTCTTT.